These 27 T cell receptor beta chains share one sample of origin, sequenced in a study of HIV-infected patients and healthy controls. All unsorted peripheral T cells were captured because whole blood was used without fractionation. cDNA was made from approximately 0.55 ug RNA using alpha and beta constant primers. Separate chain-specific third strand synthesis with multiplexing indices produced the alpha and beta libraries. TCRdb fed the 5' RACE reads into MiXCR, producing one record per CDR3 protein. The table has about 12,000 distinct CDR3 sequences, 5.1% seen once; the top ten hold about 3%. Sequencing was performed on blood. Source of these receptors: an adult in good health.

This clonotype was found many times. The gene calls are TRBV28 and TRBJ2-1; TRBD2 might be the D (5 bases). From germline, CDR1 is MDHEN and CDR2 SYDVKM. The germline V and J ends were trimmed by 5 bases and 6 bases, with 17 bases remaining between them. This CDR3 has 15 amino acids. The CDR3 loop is CASSEPGLTTNEQFF. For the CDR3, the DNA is TGTGCCAGCAGTGAACCGGGGTTGACCACCAATGAGCAGTTCTTC.

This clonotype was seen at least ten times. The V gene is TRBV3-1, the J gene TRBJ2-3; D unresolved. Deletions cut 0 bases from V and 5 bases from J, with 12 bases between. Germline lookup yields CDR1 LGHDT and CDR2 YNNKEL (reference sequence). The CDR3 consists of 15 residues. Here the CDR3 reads CASSQDAWGLDTQYF. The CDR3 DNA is TGTGCCAGCAGCCAAGATGCGTGGGGATTAGATACGCAGTATTTT.

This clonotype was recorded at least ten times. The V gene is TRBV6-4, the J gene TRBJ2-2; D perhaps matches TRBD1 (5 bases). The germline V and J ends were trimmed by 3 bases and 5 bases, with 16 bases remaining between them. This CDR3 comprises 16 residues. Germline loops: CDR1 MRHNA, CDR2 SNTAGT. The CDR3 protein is CASSDSIRQTTGELFF. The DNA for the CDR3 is TGTGCCAGCAGTGATTCCATCCGACAGACAACCGGGGAGCTGTTTTTT.

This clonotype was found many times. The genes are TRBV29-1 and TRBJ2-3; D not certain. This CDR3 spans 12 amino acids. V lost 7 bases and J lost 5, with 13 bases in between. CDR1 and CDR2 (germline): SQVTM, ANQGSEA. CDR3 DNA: TGCAGCGCCTTGGGGTTACAAGATACGCAGTATTTT. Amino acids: CSALGLQDTQYF.

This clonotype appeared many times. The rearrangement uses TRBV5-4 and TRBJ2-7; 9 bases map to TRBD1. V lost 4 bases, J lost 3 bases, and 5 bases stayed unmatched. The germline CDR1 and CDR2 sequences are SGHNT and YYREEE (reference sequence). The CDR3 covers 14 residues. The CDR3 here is CASSRTGEGYEQYF. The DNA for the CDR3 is TGTGCCAGCAGCCGGACAGGGGAGGGCTACGAGCAGTACTTC.

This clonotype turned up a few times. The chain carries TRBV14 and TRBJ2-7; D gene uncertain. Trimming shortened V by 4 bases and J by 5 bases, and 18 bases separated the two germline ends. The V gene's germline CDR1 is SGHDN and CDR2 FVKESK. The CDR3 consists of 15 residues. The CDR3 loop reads CASSLPTWPVDEQYF. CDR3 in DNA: TGTGCCAGCAGCCTACCGACATGGCCGGTGGACGAGCAGTACTTC.

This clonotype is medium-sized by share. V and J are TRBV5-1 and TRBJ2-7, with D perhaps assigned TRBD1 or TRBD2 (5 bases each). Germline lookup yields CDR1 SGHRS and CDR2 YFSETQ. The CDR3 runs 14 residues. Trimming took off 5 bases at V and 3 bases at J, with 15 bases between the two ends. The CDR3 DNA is TGCGCCAGCAGGTCCCAGTCGAGGGGCTACGAGCAGTACTTC. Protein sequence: CASRSQSRGYEQYF.

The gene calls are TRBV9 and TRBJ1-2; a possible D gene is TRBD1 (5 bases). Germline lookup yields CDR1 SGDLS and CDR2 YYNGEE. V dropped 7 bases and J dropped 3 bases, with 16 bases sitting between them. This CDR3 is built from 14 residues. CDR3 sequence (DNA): TGTGCCAGCCAAACCGGGGGTTTAGACTATGGCTACACCTTC. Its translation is CASQTGGLDYGYTF.

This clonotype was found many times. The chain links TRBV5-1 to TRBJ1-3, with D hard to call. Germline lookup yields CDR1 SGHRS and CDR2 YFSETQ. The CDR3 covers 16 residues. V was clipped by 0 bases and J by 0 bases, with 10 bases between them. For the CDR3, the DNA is TGCGCCAGCAGCTTGGCCCCAGGAGTCTCTGGAAACACCATATATTTT. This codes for CASSLAPGVSGNTIYF.

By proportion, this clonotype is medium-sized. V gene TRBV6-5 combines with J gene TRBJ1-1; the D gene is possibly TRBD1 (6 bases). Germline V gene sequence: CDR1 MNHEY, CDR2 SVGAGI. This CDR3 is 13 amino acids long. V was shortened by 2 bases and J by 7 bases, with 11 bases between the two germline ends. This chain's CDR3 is CASSYRGQLEAFF. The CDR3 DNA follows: TGTGCCAGCAGTTACCGGGGGCAGCTTGAAGCTTTCTTT.

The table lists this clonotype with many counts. CDR3 region: CASSEGLAVGETQYF. Written as DNA, the CDR3 is TGCGCCAGCAGCGAAGGACTAGCGGTTGGAGAGACCCAGTACTTC. J is TRBJ2-5 and V is TRBV5-1; TRBD2 agrees at 10 bases. The J segment lost 4 bases and the V segment lost 4 bases, leaving 7 bases of the junction unmatched. This CDR3 has 15 residues. The germline V gene encodes CDR1 SGHRS and CDR2 YFSETQ.

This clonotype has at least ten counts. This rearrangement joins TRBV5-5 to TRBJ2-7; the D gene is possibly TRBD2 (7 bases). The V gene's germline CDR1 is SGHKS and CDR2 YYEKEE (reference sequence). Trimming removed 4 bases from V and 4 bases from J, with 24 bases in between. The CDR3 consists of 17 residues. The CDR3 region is CASSAPEGEGKRYEQYF. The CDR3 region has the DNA TGTGCCAGCAGCGCCCCCGAGGGGGAGGGTAAACGATACGAGCAGTACTTC.

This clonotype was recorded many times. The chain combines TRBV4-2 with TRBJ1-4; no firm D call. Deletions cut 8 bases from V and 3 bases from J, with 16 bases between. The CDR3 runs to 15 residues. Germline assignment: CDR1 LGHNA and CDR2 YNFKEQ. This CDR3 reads CASRAPGGPNEKLFF. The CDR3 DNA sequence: TGTGCCAGCCGAGCCCCGGGTGGGCCTAATGAAAAACTGTTTTTT.

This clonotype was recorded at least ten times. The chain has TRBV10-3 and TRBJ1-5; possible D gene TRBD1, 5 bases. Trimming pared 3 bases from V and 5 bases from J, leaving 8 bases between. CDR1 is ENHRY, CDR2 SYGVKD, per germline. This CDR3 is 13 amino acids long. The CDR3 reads CAISDRADQPQHF. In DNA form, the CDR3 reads TGTGCCATCAGTGACAGGGCCGATCAGCCCCAGCATTTT.

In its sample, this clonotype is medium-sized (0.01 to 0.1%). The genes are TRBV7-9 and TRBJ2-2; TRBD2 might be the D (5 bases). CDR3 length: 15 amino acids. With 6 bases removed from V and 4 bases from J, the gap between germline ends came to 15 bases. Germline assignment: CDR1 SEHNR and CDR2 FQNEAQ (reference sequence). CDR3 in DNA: TGTGCCAGCAGGCACCGGAGGACGGGCACCGGGGAGCTGTTTTTT. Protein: CASRHRRTGTGELFF.

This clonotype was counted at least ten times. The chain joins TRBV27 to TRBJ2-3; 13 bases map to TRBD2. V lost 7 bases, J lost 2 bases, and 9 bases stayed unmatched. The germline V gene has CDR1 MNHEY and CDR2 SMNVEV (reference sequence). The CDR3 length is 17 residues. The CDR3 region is CASKRWTSGRYTDTQYF. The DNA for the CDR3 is TGTGCCAGCAAACGTTGGACTAGCGGGAGATACACAGATACGCAGTATTTT.

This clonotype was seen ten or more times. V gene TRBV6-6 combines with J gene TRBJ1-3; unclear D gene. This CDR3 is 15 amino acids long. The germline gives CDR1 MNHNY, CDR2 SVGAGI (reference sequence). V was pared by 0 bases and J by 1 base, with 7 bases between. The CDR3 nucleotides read TGTGCCAGCAGTTACTCGGGAGGTTCTGGAAACACCATATATTTT. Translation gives CASSYSGGSGNTIYF.

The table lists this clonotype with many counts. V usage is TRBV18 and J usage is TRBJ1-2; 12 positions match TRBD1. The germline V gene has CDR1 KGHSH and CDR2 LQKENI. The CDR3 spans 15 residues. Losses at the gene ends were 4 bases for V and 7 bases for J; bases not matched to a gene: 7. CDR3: CASSLPGQGASGYTF. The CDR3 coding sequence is TGTGCCAGCTCACTACCGGGACAGGGGGCATCTGGCTACACCTTC.

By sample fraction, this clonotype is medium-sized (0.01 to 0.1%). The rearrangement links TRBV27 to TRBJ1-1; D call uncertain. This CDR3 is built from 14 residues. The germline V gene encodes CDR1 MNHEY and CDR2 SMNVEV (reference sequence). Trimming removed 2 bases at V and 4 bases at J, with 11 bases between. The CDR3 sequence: CASSLRWGTTEAFF. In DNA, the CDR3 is TGTGCCAGCAGTTTAAGATGGGGAACCACTGAAGCTTTCTTT.

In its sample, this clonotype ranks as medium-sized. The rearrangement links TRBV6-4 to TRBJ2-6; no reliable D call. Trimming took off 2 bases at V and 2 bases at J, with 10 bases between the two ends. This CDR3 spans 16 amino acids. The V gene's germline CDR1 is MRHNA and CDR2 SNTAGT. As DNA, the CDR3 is TGTGCCAGCAGTGACCAGCCCGAGGCTGGGGCCAACGTCCTGACTTTC. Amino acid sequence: CASSDQPEAGANVLTF.

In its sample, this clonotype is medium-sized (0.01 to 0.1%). CDR3 protein: CASSSLPDTQYF. For the CDR3, the DNA is TGTGCCAGCAGCTCCCTGCCAGATACGCAGTATTTT. The chain couples TRBV7-6 to TRBJ2-3; D gene uncertain. Trimming cost V 4 bases and J 4 bases, with 6 bases left between them. Germline-derived CDR1 and CDR2 are SGHVS and FNYEAQ. This CDR3 has 12 residues.

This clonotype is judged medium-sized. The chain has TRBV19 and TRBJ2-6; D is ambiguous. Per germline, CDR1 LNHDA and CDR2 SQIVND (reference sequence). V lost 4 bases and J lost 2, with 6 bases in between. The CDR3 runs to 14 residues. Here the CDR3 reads CASSTRAGANVLTF. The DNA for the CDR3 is TGTGCCAGTAGTACCCGTGCTGGGGCCAACGTCCTGACTTTC.

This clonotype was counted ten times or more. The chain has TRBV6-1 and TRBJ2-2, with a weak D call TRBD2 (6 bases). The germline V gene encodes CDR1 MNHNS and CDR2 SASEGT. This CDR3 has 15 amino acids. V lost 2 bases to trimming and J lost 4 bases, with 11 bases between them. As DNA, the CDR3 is TGTGCCAGCAGTGAAATGGAGGGCCGCACCGGGGAGCTGTTTTTT. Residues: CASSEMEGRTGELFF.

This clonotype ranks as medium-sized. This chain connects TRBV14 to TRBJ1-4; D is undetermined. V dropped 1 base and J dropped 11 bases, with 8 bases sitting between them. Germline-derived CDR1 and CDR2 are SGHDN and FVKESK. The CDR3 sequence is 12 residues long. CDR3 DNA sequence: TGTGCCAGCAGCCAAGTTTCCAGGAAACTGTTTTTT. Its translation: CASSQVSRKLFF. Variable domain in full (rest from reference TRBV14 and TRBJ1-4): EAGVTQFPSHSVIEKGQTVTLRCDPISGHDNLYWYRRVMGKEIKFLLHFVKESKQDESGMPNNRFLAERTGGTYSTLKVQPAELEDSGVYFCASSQVSRKLFFGSGTQLSVL.

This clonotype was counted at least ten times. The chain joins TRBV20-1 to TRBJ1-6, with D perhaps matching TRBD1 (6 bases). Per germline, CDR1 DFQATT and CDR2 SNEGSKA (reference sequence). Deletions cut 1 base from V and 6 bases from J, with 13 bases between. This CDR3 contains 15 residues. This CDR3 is CSARAGVGINSPLHF. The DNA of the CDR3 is TGCAGTGCTAGAGCAGGGGTTGGGATTAATTCACCCCTCCACTTT.

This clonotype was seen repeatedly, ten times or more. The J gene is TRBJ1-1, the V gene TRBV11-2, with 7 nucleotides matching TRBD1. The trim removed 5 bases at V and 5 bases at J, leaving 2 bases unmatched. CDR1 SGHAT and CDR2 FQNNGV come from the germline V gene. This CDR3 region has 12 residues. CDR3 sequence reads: CASSPQGTEAFF. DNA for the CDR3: TGTGCCAGCAGCCCACAGGGGACTGAAGCTTTCTTT.

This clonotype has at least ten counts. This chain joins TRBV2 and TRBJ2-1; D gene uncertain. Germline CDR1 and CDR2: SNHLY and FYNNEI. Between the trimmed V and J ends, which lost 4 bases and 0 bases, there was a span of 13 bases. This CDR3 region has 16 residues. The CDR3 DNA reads TGTGCCAGCAGTGGAGAAGTCTTAAGCTCCTACAATGAGCAGTTCTTC. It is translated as CASSGEVLSSYNEQFF.